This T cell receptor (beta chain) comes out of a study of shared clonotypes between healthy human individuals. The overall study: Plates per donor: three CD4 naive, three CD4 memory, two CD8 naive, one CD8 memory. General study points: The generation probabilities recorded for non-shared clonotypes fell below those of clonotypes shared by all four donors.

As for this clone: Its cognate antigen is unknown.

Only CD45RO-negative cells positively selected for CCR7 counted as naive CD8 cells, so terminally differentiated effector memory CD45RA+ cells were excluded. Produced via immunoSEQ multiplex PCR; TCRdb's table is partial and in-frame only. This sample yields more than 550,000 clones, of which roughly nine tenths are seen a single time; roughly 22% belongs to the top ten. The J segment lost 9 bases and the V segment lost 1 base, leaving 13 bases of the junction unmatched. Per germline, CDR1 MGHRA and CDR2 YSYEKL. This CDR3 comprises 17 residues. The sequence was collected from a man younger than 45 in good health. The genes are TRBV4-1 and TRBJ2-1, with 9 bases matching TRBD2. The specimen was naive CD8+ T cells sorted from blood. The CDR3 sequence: CASSQGPGTSFLGEQFF. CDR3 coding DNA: TGCGCCAGCAGCCAAGGTCCCGGGACTAGCTTCTTGGGTGAGCAGTTCTTC.